The 5 T cell receptor beta chains reported below all come from one sample, sequenced in a study of blood T cell repertoires in COVID-19. Repertoires were generated with immunoSEQ multiplex PCR, while TCRdb's copy carries only in-frame clones and drops some. Of tens of thousands of clones in the sample, almost 90% were seen once. Sequencing was done on a sample of peripheral blood. The source is a woman aged 70-85 years with active COVID-19.

This sequence joins TRBV6-5 and TRBJ1-2; a possible D gene is TRBD1 (6 bases). The CDR3 sequence is 14 residues long. Germline V gives CDR1 MNHEY, CDR2 SVGAGI. V was clipped by 8 bases and J by 4 bases, with 17 bases between them. The CDR3 sequence is CASRPPGAVYGYTF. The CDR3 DNA sequence: TGTGCCAGCCGACCACCAGGGGCAGTCTATGGCTACACCTTC.

V and J are TRBV15 and TRBJ1-1; no clear D gene. CDR1 LNHNV and CDR2 YYDKDF come from the germline V gene (reference sequence). V lost 0 bases and J 3 bases, leaving 14 bases between the germline ends. This CDR3 is 16 amino acids long. The chain's CDR3 is CATSRDPFRGYTEAFF. The CDR3 DNA is TGTGCCACCAGCAGAGATCCTTTTCGGGGATACACTGAAGCTTTCTTT.

This clone was counted a single time. The gene calls are TRBV11-2 and TRBJ1-6, with 11 bases matching TRBD1. The CDR3 length is 15 residues. Germline V gene sequence: CDR1 SGHAT, CDR2 FQNNGV. V lost 5 bases to trimming and J lost 8 bases; unmatched junction nucleotides: 5. CDR3 protein: CASSRWTGGYSPLHF. The CDR3 DNA reads TGTGCCAGCAGCCGATGGACAGGGGGCTATTCACCCCTCCACTTT.

This chain's CDR3 is CASSQDGQGVYEQYF. Here the CDR3 DNA reads TGCGCCAGCAGCCAAGATGGGCAGGGGGTGTACGAGCAGTACTTC. The chain links TRBV4-1 to TRBJ2-7; 7 positions agree with TRBD1. Trimming at V came to 0 bases and at J to 4 bases, leaving 6 bases not matched to a gene. The CDR3 loop spans 15 amino acids. Germline CDR1 and CDR2: MGHRA and YSYEKL.

The chain has TRBV14 and TRBJ2-3; D is possibly TRBD2 (7 bases). The CDR3 has 14 residues. Germline-derived CDR1 and CDR2 are SGHDN and FVKESK. V lost 5 bases and J lost 4, with 13 bases in between. CDR3 in amino acids: CASSRGGPPDTQYF. The DNA for the CDR3 is TGTGCCAGCAGCAGGGGGGGGCCGCCAGATACGCAGTATTTT.